These T cell receptor beta chains were read from a single sample in a study of CD8+ T cells in alopecia areata. Repertoires were generated with immunoSEQ multiplex PCR, while TCRdb's copy carries only in-frame clones and drops some. The repertoire includes nearly 200,000 clones, about three fifths of them detected once, and about 5% sits in the top ten. This specimen consisted of CD4+ T cells sorted from blood, obtained at week 24, from a patient treated with tofacitinib. The receptors originated from a human donor with alopecia areata. Each CDR3 is given with its conserved first and last residue.

V gene,CDR3 protein
TRBV29-1,CSVERGTSYNEQFF
TRBV9,CASSVGDRQTGELFF
TRBV7-2,CASSSTSGKETQYF
TRBV6-1,CATRSSYNEQFF
TRBV18,CASSPPGQLAKNIQYF
TRBV6-6,CASSYSGQGDTGELFF
TRBV25-1,CASSAPTGWGTGELFF
TRBV9,CASSLQGESSGANVLTF
TRBV5-4,CASSLEGAPTRGTQYF
TRBV25-1,CASSDPGGVGEKLFF
TRBV6-5,CASSRTGGAYGYTF
TRBV7-2,CASSPVGPSYEQYF
TRBV9,CASSVRGDSPLHF
TRBV6-4,CASSADAGSYNEQFF
TRBV5-8,CASSFYNEQFF
TRBV30,CAHGAGLSYEQYF
TRBV5-1,CASSASGTAYEQYF
TRBV5-1,CASTRDSGNTEAFF
TRBV6-5,CASSYGGGYTF
TRBV30,CAWSVHRLNMNTEAFF
TRBV6-6,CASSYPDRGQETQYF
TRBV27,CASSLQPGGGYTF
TRBV9,CASSPTGEADTQYF
TRBV10-3,CAISESTRATVYGYTF
TRBV9,CASSVGQHNTEAFF
TRBV29-1,CSVGHPGQGRNIQYF
TRBV5-1,CASSLVLGVSADTQYF
TRBV10-3,CAISDRDMNTEAFF
TRBV5-1,CASSLDLAGGYTDTQYF
TRBV5-1,CASSTGQSYGEQYF
TRBV4-1,CASSQAAQADFTDTQYF
TRBV5-1,CASSSGREQYF
TRBV30,CAWSASSYNEQFF
TRBV23-1,CASSRTGFDYGYTF
TRBV11-2,CASSQAYGTGELFF
TRBV29-1,CSVDADGHGYTF
TRBV2,CASSEPGKYEQYF
TRBV28,CASSPPGTGVNEQFF
TRBV7-9,CASSLPGTANYGYTF
TRBV5-1,CASSLAGDNEQYF
TRBV7-8,CASRDRGLTGELFF
TRBV5-6,CASSGGPEWGQPQHF
TRBV6-5,CASNRLGDTGELFF
TRBV4-3,CASSQDTGGSETQYF
TRBV7-7,CASSFGQGPHNEQFF
TRBV7-2,CASSQGAGETQYF
TRBV7-9,CASSLVFQTVQETQYF
TRBV7-6,CASSLGEGFRADTQYF
TRBV7-9,CASSLGASSGTEAFF
TRBV14,CASSQDWWQGGINEQFF
TRBV4-3,CASSQALPQKLAGAYEQYF
TRBV5-1,CASSTGLGFHTDTQYF
TRBV5-4,CASSLGGERNQPQHF